These 11 T cell receptor beta chains originate from one sample sequenced in a study of T cell repertoires in cytomegalovirus infection. TCRdb re-analysed the reads in MiXCR, keeping a single row per CDR3 protein. The table has roughly 800,000 distinct CDR3 sequences, almost 30% seen once. Their antigens are not known. The source material was cultured CD8+ T cells from PBMCs, sampled from culture after CMV antigen stimulation. The source is a human donor in good health (CMV status not recorded). Some clones in this sample may be carry-over from other donors' samples.

The CDR3 loop is CASSNGGPTEAFF. Here the CDR3 DNA reads TGTGCCAGCAGTAACGGGGGGCCTACTGAAGCTTTCTTT. V gene TRBV6-6 combines with J gene TRBJ1-1, with a weak D call TRBD1 (6 bases). The CDR3 contains 13 residues. The ends were cut back, 5 bases at V and 5 bases at J, with 12 bases in the middle. Germline V gene lookup returns CDR1 MNHNY and CDR2 SVGAGI (reference sequence).

V gene TRBV6-2 or TRBV6-3 combines with J gene TRBJ1-4; D uncertain. Per the germline V gene, CDR1 is MNHEY and CDR2 is SVGEGT. Trimming cost V 2 bases and J 7 bases, with 5 bases left between them. This CDR3 region has 12 residues. Here the CDR3 DNA reads TGTGCCAGCAGTTACGGCCTTGAAAAACTGTTTTTT. Amino acids: CASSYGLEKLFF.

The chain carries TRBV6-4 and TRBJ2-3, with 11 bases matching TRBD2. Germline values: CDR1 MRHNA, CDR2 SNTAGT. V was pared by 0 bases and J by 5 bases, with 7 bases of the junction left unmatched. The CDR3 is made up of 17 amino acids. For the CDR3, the DNA is TGTGCCAGCAGTGACTCCCCCGGGACTAGCGGACTAGATACGCAGTATTTT. It codes for CASSDSPGTSGLDTQYF.

The chain uses TRBV6-8 and TRBJ2-6; D is uncertain. CDR3 length equals 14 residues. V was clipped by 6 bases and J by 2 bases, with 8 bases between them. Germline V CDR1 and CDR2: MNHGY, SAAAGT. The CDR3 sequence is CASSPRPGANVLTF. CDR3 nucleotides: TGTGCCAGCAGCCCTAGACCTGGGGCCAACGTCCTGACTTTC.

The sample holds a few counts of this clonotype. The chain has TRBV29-1 and TRBJ1-6; D is ambiguous. CDR1 is SQVTM and CDR2 is ANQGSEA in the germline V gene. The V gene lost 7 bases and the J gene lost 6 bases, with 10 bases spanning the gap. The CDR3 runs 12 residues. CDR3 region: CSAQDFNSPLHF. The CDR3 DNA reads as TGCAGCGCCCAGGATTTTAATTCACCCCTCCACTTT.

The chain employs TRBV27 and TRBJ1-2; unclear D gene. Germline V gene sequence: CDR1 MNHEY, CDR2 SMNVEV (reference sequence). There are 15 residues in the CDR3. Trimming cost V 0 bases and J 6 bases, with 14 bases left between them. CDR3 sequence reads: CASSLSQSNPDGYTF. The DNA of the CDR3 is TGTGCCAGCAGTTTATCCCAGAGTAATCCGGATGGCTACACCTTC.

This rearrangement joins TRBV27 to TRBJ2-7, with 9 bases aligning to TRBD1. CDR3 length: 17 amino acids. The junction had 13 bases not matched to a gene; V was cut back by 5 bases and J by 2 bases. In germline, CDR1 is MNHEY, CDR2 SMNVEV (reference sequence). The CDR3 sequence is CASSPHPGQGWPYEQYF. The CDR3 DNA follows: TGTGCCAGCAGTCCCCACCCGGGACAGGGCTGGCCCTACGAGCAGTACTTC.

The chain has TRBV27 and TRBJ2-3; 8 bases match TRBD2. V lost 5 bases to trimming and J lost 6 bases; unmatched junction nucleotides: 10. CDR1 and CDR2 from the germline V gene are MNHEY and SMNVEV (reference sequence). This CDR3 is 15 amino acids long. For the CDR3, the DNA is TGTGCCAGCAGTCCCTATAGCGGGGATCCGGATACGCAGTATTTT. This translates into CASSPYSGDPDTQYF.

This clonotype was counted a few times. The chain combines TRBV28 with TRBJ1-5, with no clear D. This CDR3 comprises 16 residues. The V and J ends lost 3 bases and 1 base respectively, with 13 bases between them. Germline CDR1 and CDR2: MDHEN and SYDVKM. For the CDR3, the DNA is TGTGCCAGCAGTTTGGATCCTGTTAGGAGCAATCAGCCCCAGCATTTT. Translating it yields CASSLDPVRSNQPQHF.

In this sample, this clonotype turned up once. V and J are TRBV14 and TRBJ2-2; the D is unclear. CDR3 length: 16 residues. V was pared by 0 bases and J by 1 base, with 9 bases between. Germline lookup yields CDR1 SGHDN and CDR2 FVKESK. CDR3 in amino acids: CASSQDRTENTGELFF. DNA for the CDR3: TGTGCCAGCAGCCAAGATCGAACGGAGAACACCGGGGAGCTGTTTTTT.

This clonotype turned up a few times. The chain carries TRBV27 and TRBJ2-1, with 8 bases aligning to TRBD1. In germline, CDR1 is MNHEY, CDR2 SMNVEV (reference sequence). CDR3 size: 16 residues. The J segment lost 8 bases and the V segment lost 2 bases, leaving 11 bases of the junction unmatched. The CDR3 DNA reads TGTGCCAGCAGTTTACTGACAGGGGAAATCCTCCATGAGCAGTTCTTC. Protein product: CASSLLTGEILHEQFF.